Below are 6 T cell receptor beta chains sequenced from a single sample in a study of blood T cell repertoires in COVID-19. Some clones are missing from TCRdb's copy, which holds only in-frame ones; the method was immunoSEQ multiplex PCR. The sample contains 240,000 or so clones, approximately 80% of which appear only once. Sequencing was done on a sample of peripheral blood. The receptors were sampled from a woman of 80 years or more with COVID-19, enrolled during active disease.

J is TRBJ2-1 and V is TRBV27; TRBD1 is a possible D gene (5 bases). V was cut by 3 bases and J by 5 bases, with 14 bases left in between. CDR1 MNHEY and CDR2 SMNVEV come from the germline V gene (reference sequence). This CDR3 has 15 residues. This chain's CDR3 is CASSLPGAIDNEQFF. In DNA form, the CDR3 reads TGTGCCAGCAGTTTGCCTGGGGCGATAGACAATGAGCAGTTCTTC.

This chain joins TRBV12-3 or TRBV12-4 and TRBJ1-5; D call uncertain. The CDR3 length is 13 residues. Deletions cut 4 bases from V and 5 bases from J, with 9 bases between. CDR3: CASSSSGDQPQHF. Here the CDR3 DNA reads TGTGCCAGCAGTTCCTCAGGTGATCAGCCCCAGCATTTT.

Comment on this clone: The same CDR3 also results from other DNA sequences found in this sample. V is TRBV3-1 (or the pseudogene TRBV3-2) and J is TRBJ2-5; D is ambiguous. V was trimmed by 3 bases and J by 5 bases, leaving 4 bases between them. The CDR3 is 11 amino acids. Looked up from germline, CDR1 is LGHDT and CDR2 is YNNKEL (reference sequence). The CDR3 reads CASSQSETQYF. In DNA, the CDR3 is TGTGCCAGCAGCCAGAGCGAGACCCAGTACTTC.

The CDR3 DNA reads as TGTGCCAGCAGCTTAGCAGGGGTAAGGTCACCCCTCCACTTT. Translated, it gives CASSLAGVRSPLHF. The gene calls are TRBV5-5 and TRBJ1-6, with a possible D match to TRBD1 (6 bases). With 2 bases removed from V and 10 bases from J, the gap between germline ends came to 13 bases. Germline lookup yields CDR1 SGHKS and CDR2 YYEKEE (reference sequence). The CDR3 runs to 14 residues. The complete variable domain, with remaining parts taken from reference TRBV5-5 and TRBJ1-6, reads DAGVTQSPTHLIKTRGQQVTLRCSPISGHKSVSWYQQVLGQGPQFIFQYYEKEERGRGNFPDRFSARQFPNYSSELNVNALLLGDSALYLCASSLAGVRSPLHFGNGTRLTVT.

For this clone: One end of the junction varies from germline; a read error may be responsible. The J gene is TRBJ2-7, the V gene TRBV18; 9 nucleotides match TRBD1. Germline loops: CDR1 KGHSH, CDR2 LQKENI. The CDR3 sequence is 12 residues long. CDR3 nucleotide sequence: TGTGCCAGCTCACCATCCATAGGACAGGGGTTCTTC. This translates into CASSPSIGQGFF.

This chain links TRBV5-1 with TRBJ2-1; D gene uncertain. Germline CDR1 is SGHRS and CDR2 is YFSETQ. Between the trimmed V and J ends, which lost 8 bases and 7 bases, there was a span of 16 bases. The CDR3 runs 13 residues. The CDR3 here is CASTEPYGNEQFF. The CDR3 DNA follows: TGCGCCAGTACGGAGCCATATGGTAATGAGCAGTTCTTC.